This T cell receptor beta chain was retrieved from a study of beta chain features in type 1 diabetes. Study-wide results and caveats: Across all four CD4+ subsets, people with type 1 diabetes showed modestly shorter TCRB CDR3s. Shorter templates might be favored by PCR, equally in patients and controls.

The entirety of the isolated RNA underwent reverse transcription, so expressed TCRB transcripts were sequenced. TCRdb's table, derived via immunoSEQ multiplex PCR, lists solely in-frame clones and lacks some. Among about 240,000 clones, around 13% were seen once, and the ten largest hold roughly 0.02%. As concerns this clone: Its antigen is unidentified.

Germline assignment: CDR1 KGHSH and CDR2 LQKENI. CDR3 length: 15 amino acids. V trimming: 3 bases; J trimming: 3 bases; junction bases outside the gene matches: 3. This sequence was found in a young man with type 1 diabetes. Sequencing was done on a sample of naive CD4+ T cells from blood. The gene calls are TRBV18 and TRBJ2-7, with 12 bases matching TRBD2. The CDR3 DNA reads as TGTGCCAGCTCACCCCGACTAGCGGGGGACTACGAGCAGTACTTC. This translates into CASSPRLAGDYEQYF.